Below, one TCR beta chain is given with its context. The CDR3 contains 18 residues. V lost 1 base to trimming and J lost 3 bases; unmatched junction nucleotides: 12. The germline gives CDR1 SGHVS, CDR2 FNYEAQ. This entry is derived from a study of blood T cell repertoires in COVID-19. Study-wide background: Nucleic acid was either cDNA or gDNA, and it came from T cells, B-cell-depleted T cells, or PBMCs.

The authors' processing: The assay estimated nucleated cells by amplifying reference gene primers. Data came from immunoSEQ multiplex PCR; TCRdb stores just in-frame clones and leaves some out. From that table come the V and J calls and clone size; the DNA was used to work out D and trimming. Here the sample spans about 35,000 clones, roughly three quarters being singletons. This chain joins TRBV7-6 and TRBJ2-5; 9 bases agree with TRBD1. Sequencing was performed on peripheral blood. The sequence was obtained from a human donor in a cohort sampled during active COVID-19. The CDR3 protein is CASSLDFSGTGMEETQYF. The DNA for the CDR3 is TGTGCCAGCAGCTTAGATTTTTCCGGGACAGGGATGGAAGAGACCCAGTACTTC.